These 20 T cell receptor beta chains were all obtained from the same sample, sequenced in a study of blood T cell repertoires in COVID-19. Clones were read by immunoSEQ multiplex PCR, and TCRdb kept only the in-frame ones, dropping some. This sample has some 170,000 clones, with about 88% found just once. Sequencing was done on a sample of peripheral blood. Receptors originate from a man in his 60s with active or convalescent COVID-19.

V gene TRBV7-2 combines with J gene TRBJ1-1; D may be TRBD1 (5 bases). Trimming removed 4 bases from V and 7 bases from J, with 13 bases in between. The CDR3 runs to 13 residues. In germline, CDR1 is SGHTA, CDR2 FQGNSA. The CDR3 sequence: CASSSSTALEAFF. The CDR3 DNA reads TGTGCCAGCAGCTCCTCGACAGCCCTTGAAGCTTTCTTT.

The gene calls are TRBV13 and TRBJ1-1; 7 positions agree with TRBD1. This CDR3 comprises 14 residues. Per germline, CDR1 PRHDT and CDR2 FYEKMQ (reference sequence). Trimming at V came to 5 bases and at J to 5 bases, leaving 8 bases not matched to a gene. The CDR3 DNA reads as TGTGCCAGCAGCCCAGGGGGGATTTGGACTGAAGCTTTCTTT. Translated: CASSPGGIWTEAFF.

V usage is TRBV6-6 and J usage is TRBJ2-2, with D perhaps matching TRBD1 (6 bases). CDR3 length equals 18 residues. The germline V gene encodes CDR1 MNHNY and CDR2 SVGAGI (reference sequence). The V gene lost 5 bases and the J gene lost 0 bases, with 19 bases spanning the gap. As DNA, the CDR3 is TGTGCCAGCAGTCCCATAACCCCCAGGGGCCCGAACACCGGGGAGCTGTTTTTT. It codes for CASSPITPRGPNTGELFF.

The chain uses TRBV7-2 and TRBJ2-1; a possible D gene is TRBD2 (6 bases). The V end was cut by 5 bases, the J end by 0 bases, with 14 bases between. The germline gives CDR1 SGHTA, CDR2 FQGNSA. CDR3 length: 16 residues. The CDR3 sequence is CASSQTAGFSYNEQFF. The CDR3, as DNA: TGTGCCAGCAGCCAAACGGCGGGATTCTCCTACAATGAGCAGTTCTTC.

CDR3 DNA sequence: TGTGCCAGGCCCGAAGTGCTAAGGAACACTGAAGCTTTCTTT. It encodes CARPEVLRNTEAFF. V is TRBV7-6 and J is TRBJ1-1; no definite D call. The CDR3 is 14 amino acids. Trimming took 9 bases from V and 1 from J, leaving 15 bases between them. CDR1 is SGHVS, CDR2 FNYEAQ, per germline.

V gene TRBV11-3 combines with J gene TRBJ2-3; TRBD1 matches 8 bases. Germline values: CDR1 SGHNT, CDR2 YENEEA. This CDR3 is built from 20 residues. Trimming at V came to 5 bases and at J to 1 base, leaving 20 bases not matched to a gene. CDR3: CASSTRDPGTGNFRTDTQYF. The CDR3 DNA reads as TGTGCCAGCAGCACTCGGGACCCCGGGACAGGAAATTTTCGCACAGATACGCAGTATTTT.

The rearrangement joins TRBV7-9 to TRBJ1-2, with TRBD1 identical over 11 bases. The CDR3 has 15 amino acids. CDR1 is SEHNR, CDR2 FQNEAQ, per germline (reference sequence). V gave up 6 bases and J gave up 5 bases; unmatched junction bases: 8. CDR3 amino acids: CASRPGQGAWYGYTF. The CDR3 nucleotides are TGTGCCAGCAGGCCCGGACAGGGGGCGTGGTATGGCTACACCTTC.

The chain links TRBV5-6 to TRBJ2-1; no clear D. Per germline, CDR1 SGHDT and CDR2 YYEEEE. V gave up 0 bases and J gave up 1 base, with 8 bases separating them. The CDR3 totals 15 residues. The CDR3 DNA follows: TGTGCCAGCAGCTTGGACTGGAGTTCCTACAATGAGCAGTTCTTC. Its protein product is CASSLDWSSYNEQFF.

V gene TRBV5-4 combines with J gene TRBJ1-1; D is undetermined. Germline CDR1 reads SGHNT; CDR2 reads YYREEE (reference sequence). V dropped 5 bases and J dropped 3 bases, with 8 bases sitting between them. The CDR3 has 12 amino acids. CDR3 residues: CASRARDTEAFF. In nucleotides, the CDR3 is TGTGCCAGCAGGGCCCGGGACACTGAAGCTTTCTTT. The variable domain in full, completed from reference TRBV5-4 and TRBJ1-1, reads ETGVTQSPTHLIKTRGQQVTLRCSSQSGHNTVSWYQQALGQGPQFIFQYYREEENGRGNFPPRFSGLQFPNYSSELNVNALELDDSALYLCASRARDTEAFFGQGTRLTVV.

This clone appeared a single time. The rearrangement joins TRBV15 to TRBJ1-2; 7 bases match TRBD1. Germline CDR1 LNHNV, CDR2 YYDKDF (reference sequence). CDR3 size: 15 residues. Trimming took 1 base from V and 4 from J; bases not matched to a gene: 6. The CDR3 nucleotides are TGTGCCACCAGCAGAGGAGGGGGCCTGGGCTATGGCTACACCTTC. Protein product: CATSRGGGLGYGYTF.

The genes are TRBV11-2 and TRBJ1-6; D gene uncertain. The germline V and J ends were trimmed by 0 bases and 4 bases, with 4 bases remaining between them. The CDR3 consists of 14 residues. Looked up from germline, CDR1 is SGHAT and CDR2 is FQNNGV. CDR3 nucleotide sequence: TGTGCCAGCAGCTTAGATCCTTATAATTCACCCCTCCACTTT. This encodes CASSLDPYNSPLHF.

A few counts support this clone. V is TRBV5-1 and J is TRBJ1-2; the match to TRBD1 covers 7 bases. V was pared by 0 bases and J by 6 bases, with 8 bases of the junction left unmatched. Germline V CDR1 and CDR2: SGHRS, YFSETQ. There are 15 residues in the CDR3. The DNA of the CDR3 is TGCGCCAGCAGCTTGGAGGTAGGGGGCTTGCATGGCTACACCTTC. As protein: CASSLEVGGLHGYTF.

The chain joins TRBV6-5 to TRBJ2-4; TRBD2 agrees at 9 bases. CDR1 and CDR2 (germline): MNHEY, SVGAGI. V gave up 6 bases and J gave up 4 bases; unmatched junction bases: 7. The CDR3 consists of 15 residues. The DNA for the CDR3 is TGTGCCAGCAGGAATGGCGGGGGGGGTAAAAACATTCAGTACTTC. This codes for CASRNGGGGKNIQYF.

The chain couples TRBV2 to TRBJ2-1, with 7 positions matching TRBD2. Germline V CDR1 and CDR2: SNHLY, FYNNEI. V was clipped by 2 bases and J by 6 bases; unmatched bases: 4. This CDR3 spans 14 amino acids. CDR3: CASSEQGGVNEQFF. In DNA, the CDR3 is TGTGCCAGCAGTGAACAGGGAGGGGTCAATGAGCAGTTCTTC.

V is TRBV5-1 and J is TRBJ2-1, with 8 bases aligning to TRBD1. Looked up from germline, CDR1 is SGHRS and CDR2 is YFSETQ. The CDR3 has 14 residues. V shed 7 bases and J 6 bases; nucleotides not matched to a gene: 9. The CDR3 spells CASETRTGSNEQFF. In DNA, the CDR3 is TGCGCCAGCGAAACACGGACAGGGTCCAATGAGCAGTTCTTC.

The J gene is TRBJ1-5, the V gene TRBV2; D not certain. CDR3 size: 15 residues. Trimming cost V 4 bases and J 2 bases, with 12 bases left between them. Germline-derived CDR1 and CDR2 are SNHLY and FYNNEI. In DNA form, the CDR3 reads TGTGCCAGCAGTGTTTTCAGGAAGGGCAATCAGCCCCAGCATTTT. Translated: CASSVFRKGNQPQHF.

The chain employs TRBV11-2 and TRBJ1-3; TRBD1 agrees at 7 bases. Losses at the gene ends were 5 bases for V and 2 bases for J; bases not matched to a gene: 6. CDR3 length: 15 residues. The germline gives CDR1 SGHAT, CDR2 FQNNGV. CDR3 in amino acids: CASSHRGRTGNTIYF. The CDR3, as DNA: TGTGCCAGCAGCCACAGGGGTAGGACTGGAAACACCATATATTTT.

The chain carries TRBV28 and TRBJ2-2, with 7 bases that match TRBD2. Germline CDR1 is MDHEN and CDR2 is SYDVKM. Trimming took 8 bases from V and 6 from J; bases not matched to a gene: 9. CDR3 length: 14 amino acids. In DNA, the CDR3 is TGTGCCAGCTTGCAGGGAGGGACTCCCGGGGAGCTGTTTTTT. Its protein is CASLQGGTPGELFF.

J is TRBJ1-2 and V is TRBV12-3 or TRBV12-4; possibly TRBD1 for D (6 bases). V was clipped by 7 bases and J by 8 bases, with 14 bases between them. The CDR3 has 12 residues. The CDR3 DNA sequence: TGTGCCAGCAATAACAGGGATGGAGGCTACACCTTC. Its protein is CASNNRDGGYTF.

V and J are TRBV2 and TRBJ1-6; tentatively, D is TRBD1 (5 bases). The CDR3 totals 12 residues. Germline CDR1 and CDR2: SNHLY and FYNNEI. Trimming took 4 bases from V and 10 from J, leaving 8 bases between them. The DNA for the CDR3 is TGTGCCAGCAGTGGGGGGGGATCACCCCTCCACTTT. This translates into CASSGGGSPLHF.